The 13 T cell receptor beta chains in this list originate from one sample, sequenced in a study of T cell repertoires in cytomegalovirus infection. TCRdb called the reads again in MiXCR, with one record for every CDR3 protein. Of around 450,000 distinct CDR3 sequences detected, approximately 32% appear once; the ten largest clones hold roughly 13%. Sequencing was done on a sample of PBMCs. Receptors originate from a human donor in good health (CMV status not recorded). Some clones in this sample may be carry-over from other donors' samples.

The V call is TRBV30, the J call TRBJ2-5; unclear D gene. V was clipped by 4 bases and J by 5 bases, with 11 bases between them. In germline, CDR1 is GTSNPN, CDR2 SVGIG (reference sequence). The CDR3 extends over 12 amino acids. CDR3 nucleotide sequence: TGTGCCTGGACTAGTGTAGGTGAGACCCAGTACTTC. This gives the protein CAWTSVGETQYF.

This clonotype has ten or more counts. The J gene is TRBJ2-5, the V gene TRBV7-2; 11 bases agree with TRBD2. CDR3 length equals 18 residues. Germline assignment: CDR1 SGHTA and CDR2 FQGNSA. The ends lost 0 bases at V and 4 bases at J; junction bases unmatched: 10. In DNA, the CDR3 is TGTGCCAGCAGCTTAGCGCTCGGTAGCGGGGGGGCTCGAGAGACCCAGTACTTC. This gives the protein CASSLALGSGGARETQYF.

This clonotype has at least ten counts. The chain joins TRBV7-2 to TRBJ2-1, with a tentative D call TRBD2 (6 bases). Trimming took off 3 bases at V and 2 bases at J, with 32 bases between the two ends. The V gene's germline CDR1 is SGHTA and CDR2 FQGNSA. CDR3 length equals 22 residues. The CDR3 loop reads CASSFRAVHTFNKREAYNEQFF. The CDR3 DNA reads as TGTGCCAGCAGCTTCCGGGCCGTTCACACCTTCAACAAGAGGGAGGCCTACAATGAGCAGTTCTTC. Variable domain in full (rest from reference TRBV7-2 and TRBJ2-1): GAGVSQSPSNKVTEKGKDVELRCDPISGHTALYWYRQSLGQGLEFLIYFQGNSAPDKSGLPSDRFSAERTGGSVSTLTIQRTQQEDSAVYLCASSFRAVHTFNKREAYNEQFFGPGTRLTVL.

This clonotype appeared a few times. This sequence joins TRBV28 and TRBJ2-5, with 9 bases identical to TRBD1. Germline lookup yields CDR1 MDHEN and CDR2 SYDVKM. With V trimmed by 3 bases and J by 1 base, 6 bases remained unmatched. The CDR3 consists of 16 residues. CDR3 protein: CASSLRTGVIQETQYF. The DNA for the CDR3 is TGTGCCAGCAGTTTGAGGACAGGGGTAATCCAAGAGACCCAGTACTTC.

This CDR3 is CASSLPVDTQYF. The CDR3 DNA is TGTGCCAGCAGCTTACCTGTTGATACGCAGTATTTT. The chain recombines TRBV6-6 with TRBJ2-3; no clear D. This CDR3 comprises 12 residues. The V end was cut by 6 bases, the J end by 6 bases, with 10 bases between. From germline, CDR1 is MNHNY and CDR2 SVGAGI (reference sequence).

The chain recombines TRBV19 with TRBJ2-1; D might be TRBD2 (6 bases). This CDR3 has 17 amino acids. In germline, CDR1 is LNHDA, CDR2 SQIVND (reference sequence). V was shortened by 6 bases and J by 3 bases, with 21 bases between the two germline ends. CDR3 in amino acids: CASRRWERRGNYNEQFF. CDR3 coding DNA: TGTGCCAGTAGAAGGTGGGAGAGGCGGGGTAACTACAATGAGCAGTTCTTC.

As regards this clonotype: Here the CDR3 omits its conserved ending phenylalanine or tryptophan, so a read error is the likely source. The chain couples TRBV5-5 to TRBJ1-1; no definite D call. The CDR3 spans 15 residues. Germline values: CDR1 SGHKS, CDR2 YYEKEE (reference sequence). Trimming shortened V by 1 base and J by 5 bases, and 15 bases separated the two germline ends. The CDR3 region has the DNA TGTGCCAGCAGCTTGATAGCGTGCGTAGCGACTGAAGCTTTCTGT. The encoded protein is CASSLIACVATEAFC.

This chain uses TRBV6-1 with TRBJ2-5; D may be TRBD1 (6 bases). The germline V and J ends were trimmed by 10 bases and 7 bases, with 25 bases remaining between them. CDR3 length equals 15 residues. Germline lookup yields CDR1 MNHNS and CDR2 SASEGT. CDR3 nucleotides: TGTGCCACCAAACCTCGACAGGACTCGGTCGGGACCCAGTACTTC. Protein sequence: CATKPRQDSVGTQYF.

The chain links TRBV4-3 to TRBJ1-4; 8 bases agree with TRBD1. Looked up from germline, CDR1 is LGHNA and CDR2 is YSLEER. CDR3 length: 17 residues. J was trimmed by 3 bases and V by 2 bases; bases with no gene match: 8. This CDR3 is CASSQQRQGPSNEKLFF. The CDR3 nucleotides read TGCGCCAGCAGCCAACAAAGACAGGGGCCCTCTAATGAAAAACTGTTTTTT.

About this clonotype: This may be a read error: a much more frequent sequence differs by one nucleotide. Here the CDR3 omits its conserved ending phenylalanine or tryptophan, so a read error is the likely source. This chain links TRBV7-9 with TRBJ1-1, with D possibly being TRBD1 (6 bases). Germline V gene lookup returns CDR1 SEHNR and CDR2 FQNEAQ (reference sequence). Trimming removed 1 base from V and 3 bases from J, with 9 bases in between. This CDR3 comprises 14 residues. The CDR3 is CASSLVSGDTEAFL. The CDR3 DNA follows: TGTGCCAGCAGCTTAGTTTCAGGGGACACTGAAGCTTTCTTG.

This clonotype was observed many times. The CDR3 DNA follows: TGTGCCAGCAGTTACATGTCGGCTAACTATGGCTACACCTTC. It translates to CASSYMSANYGYTF. The rearrangement links TRBV12-3 or TRBV12-4 to TRBJ1-2; the D is unclear. The CDR3 spans 14 residues. Trimming removed 4 bases from V and 0 bases from J, with 9 bases in between.

This clonotype was observed a handful of times. The chain employs TRBV6-2 or TRBV6-3 and TRBJ1-1, with D maybe TRBD1 (5 bases). The CDR3 has 15 residues. Germline loops: CDR1 MNHEY, CDR2 SVGEGT. Trimming left V 6 bases short and J 5 bases short, with 19 bases between. The CDR3 spells CASSQGRRFGTEAFF. In DNA, the CDR3 is TGTGCCAGCAGCCAGGGACGGCGCTTCGGTACTGAAGCTTTCTTT.

Many counts were recorded for this clonotype. V usage is TRBV7-2 and J usage is TRBJ2-3; weak D call: TRBD1 (5 bases). From germline, CDR1 is SGHTA and CDR2 FQGNSA. CDR3 size: 15 residues. V lost 1 base and J lost 0, with 8 bases in between. The CDR3 sequence is CASSLGQFSTDTQYF. As DNA, the CDR3 is TGTGCCAGCAGCTTAGGACAGTTTAGCACAGATACGCAGTATTTT.